The clone carrying this T cell receptor (beta chain) was counted between two and nine times. V was shortened by 0 bases and J by 0 bases, with 9 bases between the two germline ends. CDR3 length equals 16 residues. Germline lookup yields CDR1 SGHVS and CDR2 FNYEAQ. This sample stems from a study of T-cell reconstitution after alpha-beta-depleted transplantation in children. The TCRbeta library was prepared with unique molecular identifiers. TCRdb reprocessed the PCR reads via MiXCR and lists one record per CDR3 protein. The data show some 640,000 distinct CDR3 sequences, with 16% seen just once and 1.1% held by the top ten.

This receptor was obtained from a human donor who donated a stem cell graft to a child with acute myeloid leukemia. The sequences come from PBMCs from the stem cell graft donor, collected from the stem cell graft. The chain uses TRBV7-6 and TRBJ2-1; either TRBD1 or TRBD2 may supply D (5 bases each). DNA of the CDR3: TGTGCCAGCAGCTTAGCGCCAGGGAGCTCCTACAATGAGCAGTTCTTC. It specifies CASSLAPGSSYNEQFF.